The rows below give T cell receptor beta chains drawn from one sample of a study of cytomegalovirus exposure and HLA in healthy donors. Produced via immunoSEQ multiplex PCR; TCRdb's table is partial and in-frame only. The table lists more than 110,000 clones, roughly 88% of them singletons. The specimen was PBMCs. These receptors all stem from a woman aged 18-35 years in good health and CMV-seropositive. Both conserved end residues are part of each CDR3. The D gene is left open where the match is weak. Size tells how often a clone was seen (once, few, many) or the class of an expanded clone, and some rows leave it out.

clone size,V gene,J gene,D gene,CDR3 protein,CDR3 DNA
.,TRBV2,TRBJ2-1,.,CASSESHYSDFPYYNEQFF,TGTGCCAGCAGTGAGTCCCACTACTCGGACTTTCCCTACTACAATGAGCAGTTCTTC
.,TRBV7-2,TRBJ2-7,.,CASSWGGGRAYEQYF,TGTGCCAGCAGCTGGGGAGGGGGGAGAGCCTACGAGCAGTACTTC
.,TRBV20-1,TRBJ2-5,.,CSASLETQYF,TGCAGTGCTAGTCTAGAGACCCAGTACTTC
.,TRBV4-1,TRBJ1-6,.,CASSQEGLNWRYSPLHF,TGCGCCAGCAGCCAAGAAGGACTTAATTGGCGATATTCACCCCTCCACTTT
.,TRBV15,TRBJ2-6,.,CATSRGGAGANVLTF,TGTGCCACCAGCAGAGGGGGGGCTGGGGCCAACGTCCTGACTTTC
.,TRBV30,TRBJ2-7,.,CAWSSGQRRYEQYF,TGTGCCTGGAGTTCCGGACAGCGACGCTACGAGCAGTACTTC
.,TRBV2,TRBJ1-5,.,CASSQDGTYSQPQHF,TGTGCCAGCAGTCAAGACGGGACATATTCTCAGCCCCAGCATTTT
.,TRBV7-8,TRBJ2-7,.,CASSLEPGGPYEQYF,TGTGCCAGCAGCTTAGAACCAGGGGGGCCCTACGAGCAGTACTTC
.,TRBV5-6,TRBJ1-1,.,CASSLGRGVAFF,TGTGCCAGCAGCTTGGGTCGCGGCGTTGCTTTCTTT
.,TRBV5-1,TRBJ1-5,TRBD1,CASSLWTGSQPQHF,TGCGCCAGCAGCTTGTGGACAGGCAGCCAGCCCCAGCATTTT
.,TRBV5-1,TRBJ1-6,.,CASSLGQENSPLHF,TGCGCCAGCAGCTTGGGACAGGAGAATTCACCCCTCCACTTT
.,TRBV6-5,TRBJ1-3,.,CASSYSGEGNTIYF,TGTGCCAGCAGTTACTCCGGGGAAGGAAACACCATATATTTT
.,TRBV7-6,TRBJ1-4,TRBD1,CASSSGGSGEKLFF,TGTGCCAGCAGCTCAGGGGGTTCTGGTGAAAAACTGTTTTTT
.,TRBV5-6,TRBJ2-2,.,CASRKVQGTNTGELFF,TGTGCCAGCAGAAAAGTACAGGGTACGAACACCGGGGAGCTGTTTTTT
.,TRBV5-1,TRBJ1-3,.,CASSFGGRMGNTIYF,TGCGCCAGCAGCTTTGGAGGGAGGATGGGAAACACCATATATTTT
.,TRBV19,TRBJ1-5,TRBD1,CASSIRGQDQHF,TGTGCCAGTAGTATCCGTGGACAGGACCAGCATTTT
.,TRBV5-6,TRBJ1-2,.,CASTPTAREYYGYTF,TGTGCCAGCACCCCGACCGCCCGGGAATACTATGGCTACACCTTC
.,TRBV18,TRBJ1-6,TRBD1,CASSPGTGDNSPLHF,TGTGCCAGCTCACCTGGGACAGGGGATAATTCACCCCTCCACTTT
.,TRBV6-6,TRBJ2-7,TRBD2,CASSYQGGKGQYF,TGTGCCAGCAGTTACCAGGGAGGGAAGGGGCAGTACTTC
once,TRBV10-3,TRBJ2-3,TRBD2,CAIRDSGGQYF,TGTGCCATCCGGGACTCGGGAGGGCAGTATTTT
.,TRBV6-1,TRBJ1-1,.,CASRSRNMNTEAFF,TGTGCCAGCCGCTCGCGGAACATGAACACTGAAGCTTTCTTT
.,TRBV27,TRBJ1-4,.,CASRSWQGEKLFF,TGTGCCAGCCGATCCTGGCAGGGCGAAAAACTGTTTTTT
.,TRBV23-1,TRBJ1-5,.,CASSHLRYMGAGNQPQHF,TGCGCCAGCAGTCACCTTAGGTATATGGGTGCGGGCAATCAGCCCCAGCATTTT
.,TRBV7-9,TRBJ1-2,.,CASSSGRAGYTF,TGTGCCAGCAGCTCAGGCAGGGCTGGCTACACCTTC
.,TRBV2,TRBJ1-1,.,CASSVRWSTNTEAFF,TGTGCCAGCAGCGTTAGATGGTCTACGAACACTGAAGCTTTCTTT
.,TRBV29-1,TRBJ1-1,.,CSAGGTEAFF,TGCAGCGCGGGGGGCACTGAAGCTTTCTTT
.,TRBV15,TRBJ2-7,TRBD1,CATSSGTGGSYEQYF,TGTGCCACCAGCAGCGGGACAGGGGGCTCCTACGAGCAGTACTTC
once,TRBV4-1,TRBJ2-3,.,CASSQDGGTYTDTQYF,TGCGCCAGCAGCCAAGATGGCGGGACTTACACAGATACGCAGTATTTT
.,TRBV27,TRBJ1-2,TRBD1,CASSSNRGRYYGYTF,TGTGCCAGCAGTTCCAACAGGGGGCGCTACTATGGCTACACCTTC
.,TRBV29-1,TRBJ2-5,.,CSAKPQVTGETQYF,TGCAGCGCCAAGCCACAGGTCACGGGAGAGACCCAGTACTTC
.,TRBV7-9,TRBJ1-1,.,CASSFGGNTEAFF,TGTGCCAGCAGCTTCGGGGGGAACACTGAAGCTTTCTTT
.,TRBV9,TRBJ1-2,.,CASSGNPEGGYTF,TGTGCCAGCAGCGGAAACCCTGAGGGTGGCTACACCTTC
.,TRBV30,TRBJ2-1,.,CAWRGPPGYNEQFF,TGTGCCTGGAGAGGTCCTCCAGGGTACAATGAGCAGTTCTTC
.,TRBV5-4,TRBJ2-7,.,CASSGPQGTYEQYF,TGTGCCAGCAGCGGACCACAGGGAACCTACGAGCAGTACTTC
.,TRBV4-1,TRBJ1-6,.,CASSQALFQGRDSPLHF,TGCGCCAGCAGCCAAGCTCTCTTTCAGGGTAGGGATTCACCCCTCCACTTT
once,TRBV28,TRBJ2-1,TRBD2,CASSRGGSYNEQFF,TGTGCCAGCAGCCGCGGGGGCTCCTACAATGAGCAGTTCTTC
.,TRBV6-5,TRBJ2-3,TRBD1,CASSPGTVTDTQYF,TGTGCCAGCAGTCCCGGGACAGTCACAGATACGCAGTATTTT
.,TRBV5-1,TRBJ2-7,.,CASSLAEGRIYEQYF,TGCGCCAGCAGCTTGGCCGAAGGGAGAATTTACGAGCAGTACTTC
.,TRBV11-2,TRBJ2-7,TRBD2,CASSFGTSGAYEQYF,TGTGCCAGCAGCTTCGGGACTAGCGGAGCCTACGAGCAGTACTTC
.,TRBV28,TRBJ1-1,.,CASSLSPGGTEAFF,TGTGCCAGCAGTTTATCCCCCGGCGGCACTGAAGCTTTCTTT
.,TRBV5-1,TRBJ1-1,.,CASSLGITEAFF,TGCGCCAGCAGCTTGGGTATCACTGAAGCTTTCTTT
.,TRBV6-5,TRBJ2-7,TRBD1,CASSRVRGQGYEQYF,TGTGCCAGCAGCCGTGTTAGGGGACAGGGCTACGAGCAGTACTTC
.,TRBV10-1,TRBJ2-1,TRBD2,CASSELPSGTYNEQFF,TGCGCCAGCAGTGAGCTCCCTAGCGGGACCTACAATGAGCAGTTCTTC
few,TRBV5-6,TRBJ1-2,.,CASSFVYTNYGYTF,TGTGCCAGCAGCTTCGTTTATACAAACTATGGCTACACCTTC
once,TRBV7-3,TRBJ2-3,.,CASSLTPRDTQYF,TGTGCCAGCAGCTTAACCCCCCGGGATACGCAGTATTTT